The T cell receptor (beta chain) under discussion was sequenced for a study of CD8 T cells in ankylosing spondylitis. Libraries for TCR beta were made by quantitative 5'-RACE with molecular barcodes. TCRdb passed the 5' RACE reads through MiXCR, listing each CDR3 protein once. The sample lists just under 350,000 distinct CDR3 sequences; roughly 15% were seen once. This clonotype was seen only a few times. What was sequenced was blood, either unsorted or a sorted T cell fraction (not recorded which). This receptor was identified in a male donor with ankylosing spondylitis or in good health (not recorded which).

The CDR3 spells CASSLAVQAGSFLETQYF. In DNA form, the CDR3 reads TGTGCCAGCAGTTTAGCCGTTCAGGCCGGGTCATTCCTGGAGACCCAGTACTTC. This chain joins TRBV12-3 or TRBV12-4 and TRBJ2-5, with D unclear. The CDR3 spans 18 residues. Trimming took 0 bases from V and 5 from J, leaving 22 bases between them.